A single T cell receptor beta chain is shown here with its context. Authors' processing steps: Estimated nucleated cell counts came from reference gene primer amplification. Libraries were prepared by immunoSEQ multiplex PCR; TCRdb keeps only in-frame clonotypes and omits some of them. V and J calls and clone size are those listed in that table; D and trimming were worked out from the DNA. Counted here are approximately 210,000 clones, approximately 84% occurring once; the ten biggest clones make up approximately 5.1%. The V gene lost 1 base and the J gene lost 4 bases, with 8 bases spanning the gap. Germline CDR1 and CDR2: LGHNT and FRNRAP. The CDR3 length is 14 residues. This specimen comes from a study of blood T cell repertoires in COVID-19. Study at large: Acute-phase and convalescent COVID-19 samples originated in the United States, Italy and Spain. Sources were T cells, B-cell-depleted T cells, or PBMCs; the material itself was cDNA or gDNA.

The chain has TRBV12-5 and TRBJ1-3, with D uncertain. Sequencing was done on a sample of peripheral blood. This receptor was identified in a woman in her sixties or seventies with active or convalescent COVID-19. CDR3 coding DNA: TGTGCTAGTGGTTTGGCGGGAGGGGGAAACACCATATATTTT. It is translated as CASGLAGGGNTIYF.